Described below is a single T cell receptor (beta chain) sequence and its context. The CDR3 contains 15 residues. V lost 1 base and J 2 bases, leaving 10 bases between the germline ends. Germline V CDR1 and CDR2: SGHNT, YYREEE (reference sequence). The sample belongs to a study of shared clonotypes between healthy human individuals. Profiled with immunoSEQ multiplex PCR; TCRdb holds only in-frame clones, not every one. The sample yields 2,500,000 or so clones, 85% to 95% seen once. The sample consisted of naive CD4+ T cells sorted from blood. Regarding subset: CD45RA+ positively selected. V is TRBV5-4 and J is TRBJ1-5; unclear D gene. The sequence derives from a man between 18 and 35 years old in good health. The CDR3 coding sequence is TGTGCCAGCAGCTTGAGTGCAGATGGCAATCAGCCCCAGCATTTT. This sequence encodes CASSLSADGNQPQHF.